This T cell receptor (beta chain) derives from a study of cytomegalovirus exposure and HLA in healthy donors. CDR3 length: 17 amino acids. V lost 1 base to trimming and J lost 2 bases; unmatched junction nucleotides: 11. The V gene's germline CDR1 is SQVTM and CDR2 ANQGSEA. The primer mix had 60 Vbeta and 13 Jbeta primers. Measured with immunoSEQ multiplex PCR; TCRdb has only the in-frame clones, and not every one. The sample consists of under 150,000 clones, over 75% of them appearing once. Regarding this clone: Antigen unknown.

Findings and caveats of the study: Reports state that TCR beta sequences accurately predicted most subjects' HLA-A and HLA-B alleles. In a later analysis, TCR association rates varied by HLA locus: DRB1 most, HLA-C fewest. Data from an earlier analysis indicated that most TCR beta V segments were productive either about 87% or about 30% of the time.

The clonotype originates from a male donor in good health and CMV-seronegative. This chain uses TRBV29-1 with TRBJ2-1; 7 positions match TRBD1. Sample: PBMCs. The CDR3 DNA reads TGCAGCGTTGAAGGGGGCTTCCGACAGGGCCCCTACAATGAGCAGTTCTTC. Translation: CSVEGGFRQGPYNEQFF.